Below, 19 T cell receptor beta chains from the same sample are listed, as sequenced in a study of T cells after somatic rescue of genetic block. The protocol was immunoSEQ multiplex PCR, while the TCRdb copy is restricted to in-frame clones and leaves out a portion. In the table there are around 67,000 clones, roughly 94% of which are singletons. Sequencing was done on a sample of peripheral blood mononuclear cells (PBMCs). All receptors derive from a man aged 40-49 years.

The chain carries TRBV6-5 and TRBJ2-5, with D possibly matching TRBD2 (6 bases). The CDR3 covers 12 residues. V lost 7 bases, J lost 4 bases, and 10 bases lay in between. Germline V lookup: CDR1 MNHEY, CDR2 SVGAGI. The CDR3 nucleotides are TGTGCCAGCAAGGACGGGGGAGAGACCCAGTACTTC. Translated: CASKDGGETQYF.

This chain connects TRBV29-1 to TRBJ2-7, with D maybe TRBD1 (6 bases). The CDR3 spans 13 residues. V was pared by 7 bases and J by 5 bases, with 18 bases between. Germline V gene sequence: CDR1 SQVTM, CDR2 ANQGSEA. The CDR3 is CSAARTEVDEQYF. The CDR3 coding sequence is TGCAGCGCCGCCCGGACAGAGGTCGACGAGCAGTACTTC.

J is TRBJ2-2 and V is TRBV19; D might be TRBD1 (6 bases). The germline V gene encodes CDR1 LNHDA and CDR2 SQIVND (reference sequence). V lost 3 bases and J lost 4, with 9 bases in between. The CDR3 covers 14 residues. The CDR3 sequence: CASSIRGRTGELFF. CDR3 coding DNA: TGTGCCAGTAGTATCAGGGGTCGCACCGGGGAGCTGTTTTTT.

The CDR3 sequence: CASSPDSPDEKLFF. The DNA for the CDR3 is TGTGCCAGCAGTCCCGACAGCCCGGATGAAAAACTGTTTTTT. The gene calls are TRBV7-9 and TRBJ1-4, with D perhaps matching TRBD1 (5 bases). The CDR3 has 14 amino acids. Looked up from germline, CDR1 is SEHNR and CDR2 is FQNEAQ (reference sequence). Deletions cut 6 bases from V and 6 bases from J, with 14 bases between.

The J gene is TRBJ2-2, the V gene TRBV10-3; D tentatively fits TRBD1 or TRBD2 (5 bases each). CDR1 is ENHRY, CDR2 SYGVKD, per germline. There are 15 residues in the CDR3. V was trimmed by 1 base and J by 6 bases, leaving 12 bases between them. The CDR3 protein is CAISEFEGRAGELFF. The CDR3 DNA is TGTGCCATCAGTGAGTTTGAGGGGCGCGCCGGGGAGCTGTTTTTT.

The chain is built from TRBV7-6 and TRBJ2-5; 8 bases align to TRBD2. V trimming: 0 bases; J trimming: 1 base; junction bases outside the gene matches: 4. This CDR3 spans 16 amino acids. CDR1 SGHVS and CDR2 FNYEAQ come from the germline V gene. CDR3 nucleotide sequence: TGTGCCAGCAGCTTAGCTCAGCGGGAGTCCCAAGAGACCCAGTACTTC. This translates into CASSLAQRESQETQYF.

This chain connects TRBV4-2 to TRBJ1-1; D may be TRBD1 (6 bases). This CDR3 comprises 18 residues. V dropped 2 bases and J dropped 3 bases, with 22 bases sitting between them. The V gene's germline CDR1 is LGHNA and CDR2 YNFKEQ. CDR3 coding DNA: TGTGCCAGCAGCCAATCATGGGGCTTACAGGGTAGGGACACTGAAGCTTTCTTT. Protein: CASSQSWGLQGRDTEAFF.

This sequence joins TRBV10-1 and TRBJ2-3, with TRBD2 as a possible D gene (7 bases). Germline V gene lookup returns CDR1 WNHNN and CDR2 SYGVQD (reference sequence). V was clipped by 3 bases and J by 8 bases, with 18 bases between them. The CDR3 runs to 15 residues. The CDR3 region has the DNA TGCGCCAGCAGTGATAGGGGGGGAGACAGATCTACGCAGTATTTT. Its protein is CASSDRGGDRSTQYF.

The chain uses TRBV10-3 and TRBJ1-1; 7 nucleotides match TRBD1. V was pared by 4 bases and J by 1 base, with 6 bases of the junction left unmatched. CDR1 and CDR2 from the germline V gene are ENHRY and SYGVKD. This CDR3 is built from 15 residues. CDR3 region: CAISAQGQKNTEAFF. The CDR3, as DNA: TGTGCCATCAGTGCACAGGGACAGAAGAACACTGAAGCTTTCTTT.

The chain has TRBV4-2 and TRBJ2-3; TRBD2 agrees at 10 bases. V lost 1 base to trimming and J lost 5 bases; unmatched junction nucleotides: 9. Germline CDR1 LGHNA, CDR2 YNFKEQ. There are 17 residues in the CDR3. Written as DNA, the CDR3 is TGTGCCAGCAGCCAAGCCGGGCTAGCGGGGGATGGAGATACGCAGTATTTT. Amino acid sequence: CASSQAGLAGDGDTQYF.

V and J are TRBV18 and TRBJ2-3; D uncertain. The CDR3 covers 15 residues. The germline CDR1 and CDR2 sequences are KGHSH and LQKENI. Deletions cut 0 bases from V and 4 bases from J, with 11 bases between. CDR3 nucleotides: TGTGCCAGCTCACCACCGGGGTTTGGCGCAGATACGCAGTATTTT. This codes for CASSPPGFGADTQYF.

This chain uses TRBV2 with TRBJ1-3; D not resolved. The germline V and J ends were trimmed by 2 bases and 0 bases, with 8 bases remaining between them. Germline lookup yields CDR1 SNHLY and CDR2 FYNNEI. The CDR3 extends over 15 amino acids. The CDR3 bases are TGTGCCAGCAGTGAAATCGGGTTCTCTGGAAACACCATATATTTT. Translation: CASSEIGFSGNTIYF.

This chain uses TRBV6-5 with TRBJ2-1; 14 bases match TRBD2. Losses at the gene ends were 5 bases for V and 10 bases for J; bases not matched to a gene: 7. This CDR3 spans 15 amino acids. The germline V gene encodes CDR1 MNHEY and CDR2 SVGAGI. CDR3 region: CASSVTSGRANEQFF. The CDR3 DNA is TGTGCCAGCAGTGTGACTAGCGGGAGGGCCAACGAGCAGTTCTTC.

The V and J genes are TRBV6-6 and TRBJ1-6; D might be TRBD1 (5 bases). Germline CDR1 is MNHNY and CDR2 is SVGAGI (reference sequence). The CDR3 is 15 residues long. V was pared by 8 bases and J by 5 bases, with 16 bases between. CDR3 region: CASGITGTNNSPLHF. Here the CDR3 DNA reads TGTGCCAGCGGTATAACAGGAACTAATAATTCACCCCTCCACTTT.

The V and J genes are TRBV19 and TRBJ1-4; no firm D call. The V and J ends lost 4 bases and 6 bases respectively, with 6 bases between them. The CDR3 spans 12 residues. Germline V lookup: CDR1 LNHDA, CDR2 SQIVND (reference sequence). CDR3 in DNA: TGTGCCAGTAGTAAGAGGGATGAAAAACTGTTTTTT. This encodes CASSKRDEKLFF. Variable domain in full (rest from reference TRBV19 and TRBJ1-4): DGGITQSPKYLFRKEGQNVTLSCEQNLNHDAMYWYRQDPGQGLRLIYYSQIVNDFQKGDIAEGYSVSREKKESFPLTVTSAQKNPTAFYLCASSKRDEKLFFGSGTQLSVL.

The V and J genes are TRBV5-5 and TRBJ2-3; possibly TRBD2 for D (6 bases). Between the trimmed V and J ends, which lost 6 bases and 3 bases, there was a span of 14 bases. The CDR3 covers 14 residues. The germline V gene encodes CDR1 SGHKS and CDR2 YYEKEE (reference sequence). The CDR3, as DNA: TGTGCCAGCAAGCTGGGGGGAAGGACAGATACGCAGTATTTT. Translated: CASKLGGRTDTQYF. Using reference TRBV5-5 and TRBJ2-3 for the parts outside the CDR3, the full variable domain is DAGVTQSPTHLIKTRGQQVTLRCSPISGHKSVSWYQQVLGQGPQFIFQYYEKEERGRGNFPDRFSARQFPNYSSELNVNALLLGDSALYLCASKLGGRTDTQYFGPGTRLTVL.

The chain has TRBV27 and TRBJ1-5; TRBD1 aligns across 7 bases. Looked up from germline, CDR1 is MNHEY and CDR2 is SMNVEV (reference sequence). The length of the CDR3 is 17 residues. Trimming took 6 bases from V and 5 from J; bases not matched to a gene: 16. The CDR3 spells CASRPWTGRGGDQPQHF. CDR3 sequence (DNA): TGTGCCAGCAGACCTTGGACAGGACGGGGAGGGGATCAGCCCCAGCATTTT.

This clone has only a few counts. This chain uses TRBV6-1 with TRBJ1-1; the match to TRBD1 covers 8 bases. Germline CDR1 is MNHNS and CDR2 is SASEGT. The CDR3 is 14 amino acids. Trimming took 5 bases from V and 6 from J; bases not matched to a gene: 8. DNA of the CDR3: TGTGCCAGCAGTCCGACAGGGGAATCCTCTGAAGCTTTCTTT. Encoded protein: CASSPTGESSEAFF.

This clone was seen a single time. The rearrangement links TRBV7-8 to TRBJ1-5; 7 bases map to TRBD1. Germline CDR1 SGHVS, CDR2 FQNEAQ. After removal of 5 bases from V and 3 bases from J, the junction contained 10 bases not matched to a gene. This CDR3 is built from 16 residues. CDR3 in DNA: TGTGCCAGCAGCCAAGAGCTGGACAGGAACAATCAGCCCCAGCATTTT. Its protein product is CASSQELDRNNQPQHF.